The clone carrying this T cell receptor beta chain was detected only a few times. Its specificity is unknown. The entry originates in a study of cytomegalovirus exposure and HLA in healthy donors. V lost 5 bases and J lost 2; bases outside the gene matches: 5. Germline CDR1 reads SGHTA; CDR2 reads FQGNSA. The CDR3 is 15 residues long. General study results and limits: The study flagged around 150 TCR beta chains as cytomegalovirus-associated.

PCR primers comprised 60 Vbeta and 13 Jbeta primers. Libraries were prepared by immunoSEQ multiplex PCR; TCRdb keeps only in-frame clonotypes and omits some of them. The sample yields about 110,000 clones, roughly 78% seen once. This TCR was sampled from a woman aged 40-49 years in good health and CMV-seronegative. The specimen sequenced was PBMCs. V is TRBV7-2 and J is TRBJ1-4, with 7 bases matching TRBD1. CDR3 DNA sequence: TGTGCCAGCAGCCTGAACAGGGGTACTAATGAAAAACTGTTTTTT. Translating gives CASSLNRGTNEKLFF.